Listed here is a single T cell receptor beta chain. What it binds is not known. The data originate from a study of T cells in narcolepsy. Study-wide results and limits: Blood of same and different patients, but not healthy controls, reportedly held recurring autoreactive clonotypes.

The length of the CDR3 is 15 residues. With 5 bases clipped from V and 2 bases from J, the junction kept 8 bases outside the gene matches. The germline V gene encodes CDR1 SEHNR and CDR2 FQNEAQ (reference sequence). Repertoires were generated with immunoSEQ multiplex PCR, while TCRdb's copy carries only in-frame clones and drops some. The profile shows about 40,000 clones, around 88% of them singletons. The chain carries TRBV7-9 and TRBJ1-2; TRBD1 matches 7 bases. The clonotype originates from a human donor with narcolepsy. The sequenced material came from CD45RA- memory CD4+ T cells from PBMCs. The CDR3 sequence: CASSPYGQANYGYTF. DNA of the CDR3: TGTGCCAGCAGCCCTTATGGACAGGCAAACTATGGCTACACCTTC.